These 31 T cell receptor beta chains share one sample of origin, sequenced in a study of blood T cell repertoires in COVID-19 (dated by TCRdb to 2020 to 2021). Receptor amplification or capture employed the immunoSEQ multiplex PCR assay. TCRdb mirrors the immuneACCESS table, restricted to in-frame sequences. Some clones are absent from its copies; in checked studies, under half trace to an unresolved V gene, and the reason for the others is unknown. The sample table shows about 120,000 clones, and roughly four fifths are seen once. The leading ten clones occupy 12% of the sample. The source material was peripheral blood. These receptors all come from a man aged 60 to 75 with acute or convalescent COVID-19.

The J gene is TRBJ2-7, the V gene TRBV19, with D possibly TRBD1 on 5 matching bases. Germline V gene lookup returns CDR1 LNHDA and CDR2 SQIVND (reference sequence). This CDR3 region has 13 residues. V was clipped by 4 bases and J by 1 base, with 8 bases between them. CDR3 loop: CASSRTNSYEQYF. CDR3 in DNA: TGTGCCAGTAGTAGGACAAATTCCTACGAGCAGTACTTC.

This clone was picked up a small number of times. The genes are TRBV7-9 and TRBJ2-1; 10 bases align to TRBD2. Germline V gives CDR1 SEHNR, CDR2 FQNEAQ (reference sequence). V lost 5 bases and J lost 9; bases outside the gene matches: 10. The CDR3 extends over 15 amino acids. The CDR3 region has the DNA TGTGCCAGCAGCCGTGTCAGCGGGAGGGAAGCTGAGCAGTTCTTC. Protein product: CASSRVSGREAEQFF.

The chain employs TRBV11-2 and TRBJ2-1; 9 positions agree with TRBD2. Trimming took 2 bases from V and 0 from J; bases not matched to a gene: 2. There are 16 residues in the CDR3. Germline V gene data show CDR1 as SGHAT and CDR2 as FQNNGV. The CDR3 loop reads CASSLFSGSSYNEQFF. DNA of the CDR3: TGTGCCAGCAGCTTATTTAGCGGGAGCTCCTACAATGAGCAGTTCTTC. The variable domain in full, completed from reference TRBV11-2 and TRBJ2-1, reads EAGVAQSPRYKIIEKRQSVAFWCNPISGHATLYWYQQILGQGPKLLIQFQNNGVVDDSQLPKDRFSAERLKGVDSTLKIQPAKLEDSAVYLCASSLFSGSSYNEQFFGPGTRLTVL.

This chain joins TRBV19 and TRBJ1-2; D gene unclear. V lost 1 base and J 4 bases, leaving 7 bases between the germline ends. Looked up from germline, CDR1 is LNHDA and CDR2 is SQIVND (reference sequence). The CDR3 sequence is 13 residues long. CDR3 DNA: TGTGCCAGTAGTATAGGACTCATCTATGGCTACACCTTC. Its protein product is CASSIGLIYGYTF.

The chain is built from TRBV5-1 and TRBJ2-1, with D perhaps matching TRBD2 (5 bases). V was cut by 4 bases and J by 1 base, with 12 bases left in between. This CDR3 is 15 amino acids long. Germline V gene sequence: CDR1 SGHRS, CDR2 YFSETQ. The CDR3 region is CASSRTPGSYNEQFF. The CDR3 DNA reads TGCGCCAGCAGCCGGACTCCGGGATCCTACAATGAGCAGTTCTTC.

The V and J genes are TRBV5-1 and TRBJ2-5, with TRBD1 identical over 9 bases. Trimming took 1 base from V and 4 from J; bases not matched to a gene: 2. From germline, CDR1 is SGHRS and CDR2 YFSETQ. The CDR3 has 14 amino acids. The chain's CDR3 is CASSLSDRGETQYF. CDR3 in DNA: TGCGCCAGCAGCTTGTCGGACAGGGGAGAGACCCAGTACTTC.

The chain combines TRBV4-1 with TRBJ2-6; D is unclear. The CDR3 is 15 amino acids. CDR1 is MGHRA and CDR2 is YSYEKL in the germline V gene. Between the trimmed V and J ends, which lost 6 bases and 1 base, there was a span of 10 bases. The CDR3 is CASRPRESGANVLTF. CDR3 DNA: TGCGCCAGCAGGCCTAGAGAATCTGGGGCCAACGTCCTGACTTTC.

The rearrangement links TRBV27 to TRBJ2-1; 7 positions match TRBD2. Germline V gives CDR1 MNHEY, CDR2 SMNVEV (reference sequence). V shed 1 base, J shed 4 bases, and the junction held 7 bases outside the gene matches. The CDR3 covers 16 residues. CDR3 sequence: CASSLYVGAGYNEQFF. The CDR3 nucleotides read TGTGCCAGCAGTTTATACGTGGGAGCGGGGTACAATGAGCAGTTCTTC.

The rearrangement uses TRBV29-1 and TRBJ1-3; 9 bases are a match to TRBD1. The germline gives CDR1 SQVTM, CDR2 ANQGSEA. The CDR3 loop spans 12 amino acids. Trimming cost V 6 bases and J 4 bases; bases outside gene matches: 1. The CDR3 region is CSVDRGGNTIYF. For the CDR3, the DNA is TGCAGCGTGGACAGGGGAGGAAACACCATATATTTT.

The sample holds a few counts of this clone. The rearrangement joins TRBV28 to TRBJ2-1, with unresolved D. The CDR3 has 13 amino acids. CDR1 and CDR2 from the germline V gene are MDHEN and SYDVKM. Trimming cost V 6 bases and J 6 bases, with 12 bases left between them. The CDR3 here is CASSLTSRNEQFF. The CDR3 region has the DNA TGTGCCAGCAGCCTGACAAGTCGCAATGAGCAGTTCTTC.

The genes are TRBV30 and TRBJ2-5, with TRBD1 matching 7 bases. Germline loops: CDR1 GTSNPN, CDR2 SVGIG (reference sequence). V shed 2 bases and J 5 bases; nucleotides not matched to a gene: 5. This CDR3 is 13 amino acids long. CDR3 DNA: TGTGCCTGGAGTCGGCTCAGGGGGGAGACCCAGTACTTC. It encodes CAWSRLRGETQYF.

A single count supports this clone. J is TRBJ2-7 and V is TRBV5-4; TRBD2 aligns across 10 bases. V was clipped by 4 bases and J by 0 bases; unmatched bases: 13. Per the germline V gene, CDR1 is SGHNT and CDR2 is YYREEE (reference sequence). This CDR3 has 18 amino acids. CDR3 in DNA: TGTGCCAGCAGCCTAAGGAGGACTAGCGGAAGTTACTCCTACGAGCAGTACTTC. This translates into CASSLRRTSGSYSYEQYF.

The chain combines TRBV7-2 with TRBJ2-3, with 12 bases matching TRBD2. V trimming: 5 bases; J trimming: 10 bases; junction bases outside the gene matches: 10. This CDR3 comprises 15 residues. Germline V CDR1 and CDR2: SGHTA, FQGNSA. The CDR3 loop reads CASSPRNLAGGSQYF. The CDR3 DNA reads as TGTGCCAGCAGCCCGCGGAATCTAGCGGGAGGGTCGCAGTATTTT.

The rearrangement joins TRBV6-1 to TRBJ1-5; D unresolved. Trimming pared 2 bases from V and 3 bases from J, leaving 8 bases between. The CDR3 extends over 14 amino acids. Germline CDR1 is MNHNS and CDR2 is SASEGT. The CDR3 region has the DNA TGTGCCAGCAGTGAATACGGAGTCAATCAGCCCCAGCATTTT. Translated: CASSEYGVNQPQHF.

This rearrangement joins TRBV2 to TRBJ1-2; D ambiguous. Germline V CDR1 and CDR2: SNHLY, FYNNEI. The CDR3 extends over 13 amino acids. With 7 bases removed from V and 4 bases from J, the gap between germline ends came to 13 bases. The CDR3 DNA follows: TGTGCCAGCACCCCCTCTCGCGGCTATGGCTACACCTTC. Protein sequence: CASTPSRGYGYTF. The full variable domain, in which reference TRBV2 and TRBJ1-2 provide the parts outside the CDR3, is EPEVTQTPSHQVTQMGQEVILRCVPISNHLYFYWYRQILGQKVEFLVSFYNNEISEKSEIFDDQFSVERPDGSNFTLKIRSTKLEDSAMYFCASTPSRGYGYTFGSGTRLTVV.

This clone was detected only a few times. The chain recombines TRBV11-2 with TRBJ1-1, with D tentatively TRBD1 (5 bases). Germline CDR1 SGHAT, CDR2 FQNNGV. The V and J ends lost 5 bases and 5 bases respectively, with 12 bases between them. This CDR3 has 13 amino acids. CDR3 DNA sequence: TGTGCCAGCAGCACTACGACAGTGACTGAAGCTTTCTTT. It translates to CASSTTTVTEAFF.

V is TRBV5-1 and J is TRBJ2-2, with TRBD1 matching over 10 bases. The junction had 8 bases not matched to a gene; V was cut back by 5 bases and J by 4 bases. Germline V gives CDR1 SGHRS, CDR2 YFSETQ. CDR3 length equals 16 residues. The CDR3 nucleotides read TGCGCCAGCAGTCCAGACAGGGGGCTTGGCACCGGGGAGCTGTTTTTT. This codes for CASSPDRGLGTGELFF.

The V gene is TRBV19, the J gene TRBJ2-7; possible D gene TRBD2, 5 bases. V dropped 2 bases and J dropped 5 bases, with 10 bases sitting between them. CDR3 size: 13 residues. Germline loops: CDR1 LNHDA, CDR2 SQIVND (reference sequence). The CDR3 DNA is TGTGCCAGTAGTATACGGGGTGACGACGAGCAGTACTTC. Its protein product is CASSIRGDDEQYF.

Notes on this clone: The sample holds other DNA sequences that translate to the same CDR3. The chain couples TRBV30 to TRBJ1-1, with TRBD1 as a possible D gene (5 bases). V lost 0 bases and J 0 bases, leaving 8 bases between the germline ends. Germline values: CDR1 GTSNPN, CDR2 SVGIG (reference sequence). This CDR3 is 14 amino acids long. CDR3 amino acids: CAWSVSGVNTEAFF. CDR3 coding DNA: TGTGCCTGGAGTGTTTCGGGGGTGAACACTGAAGCTTTCTTT. The full variable domain, in which reference TRBV30 and TRBJ1-1 provide the parts outside the CDR3, is SQTIHQWPATLVQPVGSPLSLECTVEGTSNPNLYWYRQAAGRGLQLLFYSVGIGQISSEVPQNLSASRPQDRQFILSSKKLLLSDSGFYLCAWSVSGVNTEAFFGQGTRLTVV.

The rearrangement links TRBV10-3 to TRBJ1-1, with D possibly TRBD1 on 6 matching bases. Trimming shortened V by 3 bases and J by 5 bases, and 13 bases separated the two germline ends. CDR3 length equals 14 residues. The germline gives CDR1 ENHRY, CDR2 SYGVKD. The CDR3 DNA reads TGTGCCATCAGTGATCGGGGGGCAGGGACTGAAGCTTTCTTT. Its translation: CAISDRGAGTEAFF.

This clone was found a few times. V and J are TRBV28 and TRBJ1-6; D unclear. The germline V gene encodes CDR1 MDHEN and CDR2 SYDVKM. The CDR3 loop spans 16 amino acids. The V gene lost 3 bases and the J gene lost 6 bases, with 15 bases spanning the gap. In DNA, the CDR3 is TGTGCCAGCAGTTTTGAGGGCTTTGCTAGTAATTCACCCCTCCACTTT. Its translation is CASSFEGFASNSPLHF.

The rearrangement joins TRBV10-3 to TRBJ1-6; D not resolved. In germline, CDR1 is ENHRY, CDR2 SYGVKD. Trimming stripped 4 bases from V and 9 bases from J, with 16 bases between. This CDR3 is built from 15 residues. This chain's CDR3 is CAISGERTAGSPLHF. In nucleotides, the CDR3 is TGTGCCATCAGTGGTGAACGAACGGCGGGTTCACCCCTCCACTTT.

The chain carries TRBV5-1 and TRBJ2-7; 10 positions match TRBD2. The V gene end was trimmed by 4 bases and the J gene end by 6 bases; junction bases not matched to a gene: 16. Per germline, CDR1 SGHRS and CDR2 YFSETQ. The CDR3 runs to 17 residues. CDR3 in DNA: TGCGCCAGCAGCGTAATGGGGGTGGCTAGCGGGAGTTCCGAGCAGTACTTC. It is translated as CASSVMGVASGSSEQYF.

V and J are TRBV6-5 and TRBJ2-3, with D hard to call. This CDR3 contains 12 residues. Trimming cost V 5 bases and J 6 bases, with 9 bases left between them. From germline, CDR1 is MNHEY and CDR2 SVGAGI. The CDR3 sequence is CASSIPGDTQYF. The CDR3 region has the DNA TGTGCCAGCAGTATCCCCGGGGATACGCAGTATTTT.

This chain uses TRBV2 with TRBJ2-1; D may be TRBD1 (7 bases). This CDR3 spans 13 amino acids. Germline CDR1 reads SNHLY; CDR2 reads FYNNEI. V was pared by 7 bases and J by 9 bases, with 16 bases between. In nucleotides, the CDR3 is TGTGCCAGCAATCGAGCAGGGGGGACTGAGCAGTTCTTC. Protein: CASNRAGGTEQFF.

This sequence joins TRBV18 and TRBJ2-1; 10 positions agree with TRBD2. The CDR3 has 16 residues. With 2 bases clipped from V and 7 bases from J, the junction kept 8 bases outside the gene matches. Germline V lookup: CDR1 KGHSH, CDR2 LQKENI. The CDR3 loop is CASSPRNSGRMNEQFF. CDR3 in DNA: TGTGCCAGCTCACCAAGGAATAGCGGGAGGATGAATGAGCAGTTCTTC.

The rearrangement links TRBV5-1 to TRBJ2-1; 8 bases are a match to TRBD2. Germline-derived CDR1 and CDR2 are SGHRS and YFSETQ. This CDR3 has 16 residues. The trim removed 4 bases at V and 6 bases at J, leaving 12 bases unmatched. The CDR3 DNA is TGCGCCAGCAGCCTTGCCGGGACTAGGGCCCTCAATGAGCAGTTCTTC. It encodes CASSLAGTRALNEQFF.

This chain joins TRBV6-5 and TRBJ2-2; TRBD1 matches at 9 bases. The ends lost 6 bases at V and 3 bases at J; junction bases unmatched: 2. The CDR3 covers 14 residues. The germline CDR1 and CDR2 sequences are MNHEY and SVGAGI. The CDR3 reads CASSRQGDTGELFF. The CDR3 coding sequence is TGTGCCAGCAGCCGACAGGGGGACACCGGGGAGCTGTTTTTT.

J is TRBJ2-1 and V is TRBV27; 10 bases align to TRBD2. V lost 2 bases and J lost 6; bases outside the gene matches: 7. The CDR3 length is 16 residues. Per the germline V gene, CDR1 is MNHEY and CDR2 is SMNVEV (reference sequence). The CDR3 region is CASSLVGSSGSNEQFF. The CDR3 nucleotides read TGTGCCAGCAGTTTAGTAGGATCTAGCGGGAGCAATGAGCAGTTCTTC.

This clone came up once. The genes are TRBV19 and TRBJ1-6; perhaps TRBD1 as D (6 bases). The CDR3 extends over 15 amino acids. The germline V and J ends were trimmed by 5 bases and 4 bases, with 12 bases remaining between them. Looked up from germline, CDR1 is LNHDA and CDR2 is SQIVND (reference sequence). CDR3 sequence reads: CASSVPGAYNSPLHF. The CDR3, as DNA: TGTGCCAGTAGTGTCCCAGGGGCATATAATTCACCCCTCCACTTT.

V usage is TRBV28 and J usage is TRBJ1-2; TRBD1 matches at 11 bases. V shed 1 base and J 7 bases; nucleotides not matched to a gene: 5. This CDR3 is built from 15 residues. The germline V gene encodes CDR1 MDHEN and CDR2 SYDVKM. The CDR3 here is CASSLSDRGLGGYTF. The CDR3 DNA sequence: TGTGCCAGCAGTTTATCGGACAGGGGGCTCGGTGGCTACACCTTC.